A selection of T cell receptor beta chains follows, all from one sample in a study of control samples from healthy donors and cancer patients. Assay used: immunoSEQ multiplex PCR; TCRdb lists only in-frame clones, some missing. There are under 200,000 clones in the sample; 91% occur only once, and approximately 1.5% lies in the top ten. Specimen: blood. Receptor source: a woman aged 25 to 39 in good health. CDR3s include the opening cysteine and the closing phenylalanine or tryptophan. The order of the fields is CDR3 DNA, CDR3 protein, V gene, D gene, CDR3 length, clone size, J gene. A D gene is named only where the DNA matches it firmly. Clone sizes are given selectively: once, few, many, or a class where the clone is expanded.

CDR3 DNA: TGTGCCTGGAGTGTAGCCCTAGCGGGAGTAAGGGATACGCAGTATTTT
CDR3 protein: CAWSVALAGVRDTQYF
V gene: TRBV30
D gene: TRBD2
CDR3 length: 16
clone size: NA
J gene: TRBJ2-3

CDR3 DNA: TGCGCCAGCAGCGCCACAGGGGGCACCGGGGAGCTGTTTTTT
CDR3 protein: CASSATGGTGELFF
V gene: TRBV5-1
D gene: TRBD1
CDR3 length: 14
clone size: NA
J gene: TRBJ2-2

CDR3 DNA: TGTGCCTGGAGTGACATGATTAGCAATCAGCCCCAGCATTTT
CDR3 protein: CAWSDMISNQPQHF
V gene: TRBV30
D gene: NA
CDR3 length: 14
clone size: NA
J gene: TRBJ1-5

CDR3 DNA: TGTGCCAGCAGCTTAAAGGGGGGGCGCCCCGATACGCAGTATTTT
CDR3 protein: CASSLKGGRPDTQYF
V gene: TRBV7-3
D gene: NA
CDR3 length: 15
clone size: NA
J gene: TRBJ2-3

CDR3 DNA: TGTGCCAGCAGTACCCCGGGACGGACTAATGAAAAACTGTTTTTT
CDR3 protein: CASSTPGRTNEKLFF
V gene: TRBV6-6
D gene: NA
CDR3 length: 15
clone size: NA
J gene: TRBJ1-4

CDR3 DNA: TGTGCCAGCAGCCAAGATCCCTGGGACACCTCTGGAAACACCATATATTTT
CDR3 protein: CASSQDPWDTSGNTIYF
V gene: TRBV4-2
D gene: NA
CDR3 length: 17
clone size: NA
J gene: TRBJ1-3

CDR3 DNA: TGTGCCAGTAGTATCGGGCGACAGATCAACTATGGCTACACCTTC
CDR3 protein: CASSIGRQINYGYTF
V gene: TRBV19
D gene: NA
CDR3 length: 15
clone size: once
J gene: TRBJ1-2

CDR3 DNA: TGTGCCAGTAATAAAGGACAGGGAGGCTCTGGCTACACCTTC
CDR3 protein: CASNKGQGGSGYTF
V gene: TRBV19
D gene: TRBD1
CDR3 length: 14
clone size: once
J gene: TRBJ1-2

CDR3 DNA: TGTGCCAGCAGTGAAGACAGGGTCAATCAGCCCCAGCATTTT
CDR3 protein: CASSEDRVNQPQHF
V gene: TRBV6-1
D gene: NA
CDR3 length: 14
clone size: NA
J gene: TRBJ1-5

CDR3 DNA: TGTGCCAGAAAGACAGGGTTTAGTGAAAAACTGTTTTTT
CDR3 protein: CARKTGFSEKLFF
V gene: TRBV19
D gene: TRBD1
CDR3 length: 13
clone size: NA
J gene: TRBJ1-4

CDR3 DNA: TGTGCCAGCAGTTACACCGGGACAGGGGGGTACGAGCAGTACTTC
CDR3 protein: CASSYTGTGGYEQYF
V gene: TRBV6-5
D gene: TRBD1
CDR3 length: 15
clone size: NA
J gene: TRBJ2-7

CDR3 DNA: TGTGCCAGCAGCGTAGGGGACAGGCTCGATGAGCAGTTCTTC
CDR3 protein: CASSVGDRLDEQFF
V gene: TRBV9
D gene: TRBD1
CDR3 length: 14
clone size: NA
J gene: TRBJ2-1

CDR3 DNA: TGTGCCAGCAGCACCGACAGGGAAGCTGGAAACACCATATATTTT
CDR3 protein: CASSTDREAGNTIYF
V gene: TRBV4-2
D gene: TRBD1
CDR3 length: 15
clone size: NA
J gene: TRBJ1-3

CDR3 DNA: TGTGCCAGCAGCGGGGACAGGGGGCCTTCACCCCTCCACTTT
CDR3 protein: CASSGDRGPSPLHF
V gene: TRBV11-2
D gene: TRBD1
CDR3 length: 14
clone size: NA
J gene: TRBJ1-6

CDR3 DNA: TGTGCCAGTAGTATCATCGGCACGACCTACGAGCAGTACTTC
CDR3 protein: CASSIIGTTYEQYF
V gene: TRBV19
D gene: NA
CDR3 length: 14
clone size: NA
J gene: TRBJ2-7

CDR3 DNA: TGTGCCATCAGCGAGACGGGGAAAGCTTTCTTT
CDR3 protein: CAISETGKAFF
V gene: TRBV10-3
D gene: NA
CDR3 length: 11
clone size: NA
J gene: TRBJ1-1

CDR3 DNA: TGCGCCAGCAGCCCCGCGACGCAGAACACTGAAGCTTTCTTT
CDR3 protein: CASSPATQNTEAFF
V gene: TRBV5-1
D gene: NA
CDR3 length: 14
clone size: NA
J gene: TRBJ1-1

CDR3 DNA: TGTGCCAGCTCGACACTAGCGGGGGAAGCAGATACGCAGTATTTT
CDR3 protein: CASSTLAGEADTQYF
V gene: TRBV18
D gene: TRBD2
CDR3 length: 15
clone size: NA
J gene: TRBJ2-3

CDR3 DNA: TGTGCTAGTGGTTTGGTAATCGGGAGCTCTGGAAACACCATATATTTT
CDR3 protein: CASGLVIGSSGNTIYF
V gene: TRBV12-5
D gene: NA
CDR3 length: 16
clone size: NA
J gene: TRBJ1-3

CDR3 DNA: TGTGCCAGCAGCTTAGTAGGGGGCGACTACAATGAGCAGTTCTTC
CDR3 protein: CASSLVGGDYNEQFF
V gene: TRBV7-2
D gene: TRBD1
CDR3 length: 15
clone size: NA
J gene: TRBJ2-1

CDR3 DNA: TGTGCCAGCAGTTACCCGAGGACAACCTACGAGCAGTACTTC
CDR3 protein: CASSYPRTTYEQYF
V gene: TRBV6-2/TRBV6-3
D gene: NA
CDR3 length: 14
clone size: NA
J gene: TRBJ2-7

CDR3 DNA: TGTGCCAGCAGCTTAGCGGGCGGGAGGCGTGAGCAGTTCTTC
CDR3 protein: CASSLAGGRREQFF
V gene: TRBV11-2
D gene: TRBD2
CDR3 length: 14
clone size: NA
J gene: TRBJ2-1

CDR3 DNA: TGTGCCAGCAGCGGACGGGACAGCCCCTACGAGCAGTACTTC
CDR3 protein: CASSGRDSPYEQYF
V gene: TRBV7-9
D gene: TRBD1
CDR3 length: 14
clone size: NA
J gene: TRBJ2-7

CDR3 DNA: TGTGCCAGCAGCCAAGGAAGGGGGGGCTCTGGAAACACCATATATTTT
CDR3 protein: CASSQGRGGSGNTIYF
V gene: TRBV3-1/TRBV3-2
D gene: NA
CDR3 length: 16
clone size: NA
J gene: TRBJ1-3

CDR3 DNA: TGTGCTAGCAGCTTCACAGGCTGGGAGACCCAGTACTTC
CDR3 protein: CASSFTGWETQYF
V gene: TRBV7-7
D gene: NA
CDR3 length: 13
clone size: NA
J gene: TRBJ2-5

CDR3 DNA: TGTGCCAGCAGCTTAGGGCTCGGTCCGGGCGGGGAGCTGTTTTTT
CDR3 protein: CASSLGLGPGGELFF
V gene: TRBV7-2
D gene: NA
CDR3 length: 15
clone size: NA
J gene: TRBJ2-2

CDR3 DNA: TGTGCCAGCAGCTTAGAGGGGACAGGGGGAGGATCACCCCTCCACTTT
CDR3 protein: CASSLEGTGGGSPLHF
V gene: TRBV7-8
D gene: TRBD1
CDR3 length: 16
clone size: NA
J gene: TRBJ1-6

CDR3 DNA: TGTGCCAGCAGCTTGGGACTGACGACCTACGAGCAGTACTTC
CDR3 protein: CASSLGLTTYEQYF
V gene: TRBV5-4
D gene: NA
CDR3 length: 14
clone size: few
J gene: TRBJ2-7